This TCR beta chain is from a study of cytomegalovirus exposure and HLA in healthy donors. Study-level information: The 90 to 150 validation repertoires matched the roughly 650 first-cohort repertoires in platform, a later analysis reported.

There are 14 residues in the CDR3. V dropped 8 bases and J dropped 4 bases, with 15 bases sitting between them. The V gene's germline CDR1 is LNHDA and CDR2 SQIVND (reference sequence). TCRdb's copy holds only in-frame clones and misses some; the assay was immunoSEQ multiplex PCR. The sample has some 140,000 clones, just under 90% seen once. The sequenced sample was PBMCs. The clonotype was recovered from a woman aged 25 to 39 in good health and CMV-seropositive. The chain uses TRBV19 and TRBJ2-1; D may be TRBD1 (8 bases). CDR3 region: CASQRDRTYNEQFF. CDR3 bases: TGTGCCAGTCAGCGGGACAGGACTTACAATGAGCAGTTCTTC.